Listed below are T cell receptor beta chains from one sample, sequenced in a study of a mutant IDH1 vaccine in newly diagnosed glioma. The data were produced by immunoSEQ multiplex PCR, yet TCRdb's version contains in-frame clones alone and is incomplete. The table lists about 42,000 clones, 70% to 90% of them singletons, with 1.7% in the top ten. These TCRs are of unknown antigen specificity. Here the sequenced sample was PBMCs, taken from a glioma patient whose treatment included an IDH1 peptide vaccine. These receptors originate from a man aged 35 to 55 with glioma. CDR3s include the opening cysteine and the closing phenylalanine or tryptophan. The order of the fields is V gene, clone size, J gene, D gene, CDR3 DNA, CDR3 protein. A D gene is named only where the DNA matches it firmly. Not every row has a clone size; where given, it reads once, few, many or a size class.

V gene: TRBV5-7; clone size: -; J gene: TRBJ1-2; D gene: -; CDR3 DNA: TGTGCCAGCAGCCCGGAGGGTCAAGCGGGGGGCTACACCTTC; CDR3 protein: CASSPEGQAGGYTF
V gene: TRBV28; clone size: -; J gene: TRBJ2-1; D gene: TRBD2; CDR3 DNA: TGTGCCAGCCCTCCTATGGGCGGCGGGAGTATTAATGAGCAGTTCTTC; CDR3 protein: CASPPMGGGSINEQFF
V gene: TRBV7-8; clone size: -; J gene: TRBJ2-3; D gene: TRBD2; CDR3 DNA: TGTGCCAGCAGCTTCCTCACTAGCGGGGGCACAGATACGCAGTATTTT; CDR3 protein: CASSFLTSGGTDTQYF
V gene: TRBV7-9; clone size: -; J gene: TRBJ2-2; D gene: -; CDR3 DNA: TGTGCCAGCAGCTTTCTGACAGTGAACACCGGGGAGCTGTTTTTT; CDR3 protein: CASSFLTVNTGELFF
V gene: TRBV6-1; clone size: -; J gene: TRBJ2-5; D gene: -; CDR3 DNA: TGTGCCAGCAGTGAATACGGTGGGGCACAGGAGACCCAGTACTTC; CDR3 protein: CASSEYGGAQETQYF
V gene: TRBV19; clone size: -; J gene: TRBJ1-1; D gene: -; CDR3 DNA: TGTGCCAGTAGTATTGGTGCCCCCCGGAACACTGAAGCTTTCTTT; CDR3 protein: CASSIGAPRNTEAFF
V gene: TRBV5-1; clone size: -; J gene: TRBJ2-7; D gene: -; CDR3 DNA: TGCGCCAGCAGCTTGGTGTTAGGGGGGGCCTACGAGCAGTACTTC; CDR3 protein: CASSLVLGGAYEQYF
V gene: TRBV19; clone size: -; J gene: TRBJ1-1; D gene: TRBD1; CDR3 DNA: TGTGCCAGCGGACAGGGAAGCCATGAAGCTTTCTTT; CDR3 protein: CASGQGSHEAFF
V gene: TRBV7-2; clone size: -; J gene: TRBJ2-3; D gene: TRBD2; CDR3 DNA: TGTGCCAGCAGGCCCCCTGCCGGGGGGGATACGCAGTATTTT; CDR3 protein: CASRPPAGGDTQYF
V gene: TRBV28; clone size: -; J gene: TRBJ1-1; D gene: -; CDR3 DNA: TGTGCCAGCGGGACCCCGAGGGAAGCTTTCTTT; CDR3 protein: CASGTPREAFF
V gene: TRBV7-2; clone size: -; J gene: TRBJ2-6; D gene: TRBD2; CDR3 DNA: TGTGCCAGCAGCTTACGGGGGGTCTTCAGCTCTGGGGCCAACGTCCTGACTTTC; CDR3 protein: CASSLRGVFSSGANVLTF
V gene: TRBV13; clone size: -; J gene: TRBJ2-7; D gene: TRBD2; CDR3 DNA: TGTGCCAGCAGCTCTAACCTAGCGGGAGGTCTTCGCTACGAGCAGTACTTC; CDR3 protein: CASSSNLAGGLRYEQYF
V gene: TRBV5-1; clone size: -; J gene: TRBJ2-6; D gene: -; CDR3 DNA: TGCGCCAGCAGCTTAGCAGCCGGTGGGGCCAACGTCCTGACTTTC; CDR3 protein: CASSLAAGGANVLTF
V gene: TRBV28; clone size: -; J gene: TRBJ1-2; D gene: -; CDR3 DNA: TGTGCCAGCAGCCTGACCCCTCAAGGCAGGGGCTACACCTTC; CDR3 protein: CASSLTPQGRGYTF
V gene: TRBV11-2; clone size: once; J gene: TRBJ1-1; D gene: -; CDR3 DNA: TGTGCCAGCAGCTTTCTCCCGGACAGCTTGAACACTGAAGCTTTCTTT; CDR3 protein: CASSFLPDSLNTEAFF